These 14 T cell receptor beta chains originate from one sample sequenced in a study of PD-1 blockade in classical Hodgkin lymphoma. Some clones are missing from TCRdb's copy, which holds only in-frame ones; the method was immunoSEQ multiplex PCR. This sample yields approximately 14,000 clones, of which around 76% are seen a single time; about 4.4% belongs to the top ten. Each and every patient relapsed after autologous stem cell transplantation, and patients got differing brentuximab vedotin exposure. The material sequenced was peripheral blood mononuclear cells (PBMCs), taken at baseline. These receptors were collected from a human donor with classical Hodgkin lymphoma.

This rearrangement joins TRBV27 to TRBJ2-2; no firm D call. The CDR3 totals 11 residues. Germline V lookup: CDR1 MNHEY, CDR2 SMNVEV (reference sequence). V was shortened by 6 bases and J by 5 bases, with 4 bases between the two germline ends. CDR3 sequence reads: CASSLTGELFF. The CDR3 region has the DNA TGTGCCAGCAGCCTAACCGGGGAGCTGTTTTTT.

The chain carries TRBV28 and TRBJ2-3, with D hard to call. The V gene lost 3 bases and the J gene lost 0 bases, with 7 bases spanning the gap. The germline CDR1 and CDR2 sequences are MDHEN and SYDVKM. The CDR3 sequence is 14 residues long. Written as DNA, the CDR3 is TGTGCCAGCAGTTTGCCTTATAGCACAGATACGCAGTATTTT. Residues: CASSLPYSTDTQYF. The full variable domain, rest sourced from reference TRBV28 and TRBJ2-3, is DVKVTQSSRYLVKRTGEKVFLECVQDMDHENMFWYRQDPGLGLRLIYFSYDVKMKEKGDIPEGYSVSREKKERFSLILESASTNQTSMYLCASSLPYSTDTQYFGPGTRLTVL.

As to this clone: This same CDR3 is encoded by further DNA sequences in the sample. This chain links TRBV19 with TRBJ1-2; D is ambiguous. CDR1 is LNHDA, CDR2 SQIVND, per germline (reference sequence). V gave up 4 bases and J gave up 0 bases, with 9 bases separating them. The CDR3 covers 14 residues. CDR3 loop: CASSTRGSNYGYTF. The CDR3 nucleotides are TGTGCCAGTAGTACCAGAGGGTCTAACTATGGCTACACCTTC.

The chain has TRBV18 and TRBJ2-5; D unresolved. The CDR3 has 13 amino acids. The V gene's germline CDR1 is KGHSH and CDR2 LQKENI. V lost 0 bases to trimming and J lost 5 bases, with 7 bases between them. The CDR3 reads CASSPPTRETQYF. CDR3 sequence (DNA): TGTGCCAGCTCACCACCTACACGGGAGACCCAGTACTTC.

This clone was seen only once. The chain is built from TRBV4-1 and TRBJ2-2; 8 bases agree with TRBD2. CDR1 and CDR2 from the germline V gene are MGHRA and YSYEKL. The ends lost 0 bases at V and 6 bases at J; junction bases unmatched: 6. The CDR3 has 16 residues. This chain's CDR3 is CASSQDREGLAGELFF. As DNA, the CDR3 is TGCGCCAGCAGCCAAGATCGGGAGGGACTCGCCGGGGAGCTGTTTTTT.

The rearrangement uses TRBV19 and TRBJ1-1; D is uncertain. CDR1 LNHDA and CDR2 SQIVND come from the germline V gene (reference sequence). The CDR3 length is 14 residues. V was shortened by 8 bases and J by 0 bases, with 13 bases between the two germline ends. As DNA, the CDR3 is TGTGCCAGTGGGAATCTGGGGATGAACACTGAAGCTTTCTTT. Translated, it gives CASGNLGMNTEAFF.

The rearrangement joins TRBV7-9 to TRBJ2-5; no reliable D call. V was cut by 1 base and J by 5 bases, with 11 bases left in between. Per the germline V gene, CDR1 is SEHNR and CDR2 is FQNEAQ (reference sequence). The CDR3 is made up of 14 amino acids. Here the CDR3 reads CASSLVLGMETQYF. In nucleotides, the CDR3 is TGTGCCAGCAGCTTAGTGCTGGGTATGGAGACCCAGTACTTC.

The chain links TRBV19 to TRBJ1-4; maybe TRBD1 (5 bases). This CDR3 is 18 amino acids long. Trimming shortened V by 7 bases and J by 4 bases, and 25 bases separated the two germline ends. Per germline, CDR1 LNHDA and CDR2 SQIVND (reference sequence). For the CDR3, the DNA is TGTGCCAGTACCTTAAGGCGGGGGAGGCAGCCTCGTAATGAAAAACTGTTTTTT. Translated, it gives CASTLRRGRQPRNEKLFF.

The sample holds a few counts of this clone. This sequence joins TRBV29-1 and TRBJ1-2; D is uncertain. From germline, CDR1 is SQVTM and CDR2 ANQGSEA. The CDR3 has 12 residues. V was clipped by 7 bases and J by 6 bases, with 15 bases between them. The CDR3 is CSAGSESNGYTF. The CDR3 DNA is TGCAGCGCCGGATCCGAGTCAAATGGCTACACCTTC.

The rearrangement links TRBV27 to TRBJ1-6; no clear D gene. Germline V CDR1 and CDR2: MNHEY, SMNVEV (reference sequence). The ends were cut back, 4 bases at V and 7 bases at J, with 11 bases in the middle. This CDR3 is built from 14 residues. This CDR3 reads CASSSIVANSPLHF. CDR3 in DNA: TGTGCCAGCAGTTCAATCGTAGCGAATTCACCCCTCCACTTT.

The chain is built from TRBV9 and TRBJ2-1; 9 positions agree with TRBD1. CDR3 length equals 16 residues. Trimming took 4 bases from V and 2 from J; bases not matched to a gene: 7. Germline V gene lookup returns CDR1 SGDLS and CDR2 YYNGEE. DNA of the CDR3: TGTGCCAGCAGCATGGCGAGACAGGGGGCCTACAATGAGCAGTTCTTC. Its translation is CASSMARQGAYNEQFF. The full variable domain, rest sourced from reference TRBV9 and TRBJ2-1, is DSGVTQTPKHLITATGQRVTLRCSPRSGDLSVYWYQQSLDQGLQFLIQYYNGEERAKGNILERFSAQQFPDLHSELNLSSLELGDSALYFCASSMARQGAYNEQFFGPGTRLTVL.

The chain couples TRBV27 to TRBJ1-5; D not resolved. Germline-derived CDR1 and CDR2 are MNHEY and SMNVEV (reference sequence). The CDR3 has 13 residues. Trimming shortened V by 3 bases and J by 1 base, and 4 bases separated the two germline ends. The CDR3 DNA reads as TGTGCCAGCAGTTTTTACAGCAATCAGCCCCAGCATTTT. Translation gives CASSFYSNQPQHF.

The CDR3 DNA reads TGTGCCAGCAGTCTGAGGGGGACAGGGATGGGGAACACTGAAGCTTTCTTT. This codes for CASSLRGTGMGNTEAFF. The rearrangement links TRBV7-8 to TRBJ1-1; 9 nucleotides agree with TRBD1. The length of the CDR3 is 17 residues. The junction had 12 bases not matched to a gene; V was cut back by 6 bases and J by 1 base. Germline V gene sequence: CDR1 SGHVS, CDR2 FQNEAQ.

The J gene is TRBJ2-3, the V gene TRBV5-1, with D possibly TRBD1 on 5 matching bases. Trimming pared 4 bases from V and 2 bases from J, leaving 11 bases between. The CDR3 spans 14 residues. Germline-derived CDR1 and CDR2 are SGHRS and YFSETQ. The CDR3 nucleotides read TGCGCCAGCAGCCTAGGACAACCCACAGATACGCAGTATTTT. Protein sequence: CASSLGQPTDTQYF.